The 6 T cell receptor beta chains given below trace back to one sample, sequenced in a study of shared clonotypes between healthy human individuals. Method: immunoSEQ multiplex PCR; TCRdb's copy keeps in-frame clones and lacks some. The sample holds a few million clones; approximately 94% are singletons and the top ten take roughly 0.14%. The sample comprised naive CD4+ T cells sorted from blood. Noted subset: CD45RA+ positively selected. These receptors were taken from a man younger than 30 in good health.

The chain has TRBV11-3 and TRBJ2-3, with 8 bases matching TRBD2. Germline trimming cut 1 base from V and 2 bases from J; bases unmatched to any gene: 8. CDR3 length: 17 amino acids. Per germline, CDR1 SGHNT and CDR2 YENEEA. Written as DNA, the CDR3 is TGTGCCAGCAGCTTAGGGGTTGCGGGGGGAACCACAGATACGCAGTATTTT. Translating it yields CASSLGVAGGTTDTQYF.

This chain joins TRBV30 and TRBJ1-1; D not certain. V lost 0 bases to trimming and J lost 3 bases, with 8 bases between them. This CDR3 spans 13 amino acids. Per the germline V gene, CDR1 is GTSNPN and CDR2 is SVGIG (reference sequence). CDR3 in DNA: TGTGCCTGGAGTGTACAGATGGACACTGAAGCTTTCTTT. This translates into CAWSVQMDTEAFF.

The chain has TRBV18 and TRBJ2-2, with D possibly matching TRBD2 (6 bases). There are 16 residues in the CDR3. Trimming took 2 bases from V and 1 from J, leaving 11 bases between them. Germline V gene sequence: CDR1 KGHSH, CDR2 LQKENI. As DNA, the CDR3 is TGTGCCAGCTCACCATCGGAGGGGATGAACACCGGGGAGCTGTTTTTT. Its translation is CASSPSEGMNTGELFF.

The genes are TRBV19 and TRBJ2-5, with TRBD1 matching over 10 bases. V shed 3 bases, J shed 4 bases, and the junction held 2 bases outside the gene matches. Germline CDR1 LNHDA, CDR2 SQIVND (reference sequence). The CDR3 consists of 14 residues. CDR3: CASSIWDRGETQYF. The CDR3 bases are TGTGCCAGTAGTATTTGGGACAGGGGAGAGACCCAGTACTTC. The whole variable domain, remainder taken from reference TRBV19 and TRBJ2-5, is DGGITQSPKYLFRKEGQNVTLSCEQNLNHDAMYWYRQDPGQGLRLIYYSQIVNDFQKGDIAEGYSVSREKKESFPLTVTSAQKNPTAFYLCASSIWDRGETQYFGPGTRLLVL.

The chain uses TRBV7-9 and TRBJ2-5, with D unresolved. Germline loops: CDR1 SEHNR, CDR2 FQNEAQ (reference sequence). This CDR3 has 12 residues. Trimming left V 6 bases short and J 4 bases short, with 9 bases between. The CDR3 bases are TGTGCCAGCAGTTTCTATCGAGAGACCCAGTACTTC. Amino acid sequence: CASSFYRETQYF.

The CDR3 region is CASSLAPSPPGNTIYF. CDR3 DNA sequence: TGTGCCAGCAGCTTAGCCCCGAGCCCTCCAGGAAACACCATATATTTT. The gene calls are TRBV13 and TRBJ1-3, with no clear D. The CDR3 has 16 amino acids. Per germline, CDR1 PRHDT and CDR2 FYEKMQ (reference sequence). V lost 1 base, J lost 4 bases, and 14 bases lay in between.